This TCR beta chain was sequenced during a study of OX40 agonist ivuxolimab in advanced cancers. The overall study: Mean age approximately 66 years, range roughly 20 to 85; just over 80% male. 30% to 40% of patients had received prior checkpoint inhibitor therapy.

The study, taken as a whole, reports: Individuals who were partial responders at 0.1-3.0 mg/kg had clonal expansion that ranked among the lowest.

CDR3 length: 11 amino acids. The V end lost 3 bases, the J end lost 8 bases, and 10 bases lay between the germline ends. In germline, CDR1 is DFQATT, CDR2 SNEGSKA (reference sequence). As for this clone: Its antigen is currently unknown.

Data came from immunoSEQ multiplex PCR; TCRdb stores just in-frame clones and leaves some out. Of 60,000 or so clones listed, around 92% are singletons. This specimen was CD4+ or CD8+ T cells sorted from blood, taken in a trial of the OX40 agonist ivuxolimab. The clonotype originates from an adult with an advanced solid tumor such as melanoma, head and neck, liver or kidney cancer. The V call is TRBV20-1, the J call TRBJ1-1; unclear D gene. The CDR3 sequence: CSASPESEAFF. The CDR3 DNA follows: TGCAGTGCTAGCCCGGAGAGCGAAGCTTTCTTT.